This T cell receptor beta chain was profiled in a study of blood T cell repertoires in COVID-19. Study at large: Spain, Italy and the United States supplied samples that represented acute and convalescent COVID-19. PBMCs, B-cell-depleted T cells, or T cells were the source of the cDNA or gDNA that made up the material.

V lost 3 bases and J lost 5; bases outside the gene matches: 6. Germline V gene data show CDR1 as LNHDA and CDR2 as SQIVND (reference sequence). The length of the CDR3 is 16 residues. Original analysis: Quantification of nucleated cells was approximated via reference gene primer amplification. The protocol was immunoSEQ multiplex PCR, while the TCRdb copy is restricted to in-frame clones and leaves out a portion. The DNA was the basis for D and trimming; V, J and clone size are from that table. Altogether some 200,000 clones are present, approximately 80% being singletons, with the ten largest covering over 9.5%.

The V call is TRBV19, the J call TRBJ2-1; 11 bases are shared with TRBD2. The receptor was derived from a woman older than 75 with acute or convalescent COVID-19. Sequences were obtained from peripheral blood. The CDR3 here is CASSISGTSGNNEQFF. For the CDR3, the DNA is TGTGCCAGTAGTATCTCCGGGACTAGCGGTAACAATGAGCAGTTCTTC.